One and the same sample provided the 12 T cell receptor beta chains below, sequenced in a study of blood T cell repertoires in COVID-19. The table came from immunoSEQ multiplex PCR; TCRdb's copy has only in-frame clones and leaves some out. Of 15,000 to 20,000 clones listed, almost 85% are singletons. The sample consisted of peripheral blood. The receptors here all came from a woman between 65 and 79 years old with active COVID-19.

The count of this clone is one. The chain employs TRBV3-1 (or the pseudogene TRBV3-2) and TRBJ1-4; 9 nucleotides match TRBD1. V lost 3 bases and J lost 8; bases outside the gene matches: 4. CDR1 is LGHDT, CDR2 YNNKEL, per germline (reference sequence). The CDR3 is made up of 14 amino acids. The CDR3 coding sequence is TGTGCCAGCAGCCAGGGACAGGGTTTAGAAAAACTGTTTTTT. Translation gives CASSQGQGLEKLFF.

The chain links TRBV6-5 to TRBJ2-7; 9 bases match TRBD1. V shed 7 bases, J shed 5 bases, and the junction held 9 bases outside the gene matches. Germline CDR1 MNHEY, CDR2 SVGAGI. CDR3 length: 14 amino acids. CDR3 coding DNA: TGTGCCAGCACTTCGGGACAGGGTGCGGACGAGCAGTACTTC. It specifies CASTSGQGADEQYF.

The V gene is TRBV7-3, the J gene TRBJ2-2; the match to TRBD1 covers 8 bases. This CDR3 has 17 residues. Germline assignment: CDR1 SGHTA and CDR2 FQGTGA. Unmatched junction bases numbered 10, after V lost 2 bases and J lost 5 bases. CDR3 loop: CASSLDRGAPKTGELFF. CDR3 bases: TGTGCCAGCAGCTTAGACAGGGGAGCGCCTAAGACCGGGGAGCTGTTTTTT. The full variable domain, with the rest looked up from reference TRBV7-3 and TRBJ2-2, is GAGVSQTPSNKVTEKGKYVELRCDPISGHTALYWYRQSLGQGPEFLIYFQGTGAADDSGLPNDRFFAVRPEGSVSTLKIQRTERGDSAVYLCASSLDRGAPKTGELFFGEGSRLTVL.

The rearrangement joins TRBV28 to TRBJ1-5, with unresolved D. The CDR3 is 12 residues long. Germline CDR1 MDHEN, CDR2 SYDVKM. V shed 3 bases and J shed 5 bases, with 5 bases lying between them. The CDR3 is CASSFGYQPQHF. For the CDR3, the DNA is TGTGCCAGCAGTTTCGGGTATCAGCCCCAGCATTTT.

V is TRBV5-1 and J is TRBJ2-3; 7 bases map to TRBD1. V lost 1 base to trimming and J lost 1 base; unmatched junction nucleotides: 3. This CDR3 spans 15 amino acids. CDR1 is SGHRS and CDR2 is YFSETQ in the germline V gene. CDR3 in DNA: TGCGCCAGCAGCTTGTGGCAGGGGGGCACAGATACGCAGTATTTT. Its protein product is CASSLWQGGTDTQYF.

The rearrangement uses TRBV5-6 and TRBJ2-1; D is uncertain. Germline CDR1 reads SGHDT; CDR2 reads YYEEEE. The germline V and J ends were trimmed by 6 bases and 1 base, with 23 bases remaining between them. The CDR3 consists of 18 residues. The CDR3 protein is CASTIYAAGYGSYNEQFF. The CDR3, as DNA: TGTGCCAGCACCATTTATGCTGCCGGGTACGGGTCCTACAATGAGCAGTTCTTC.

The chain recombines TRBV11-1 with TRBJ2-7; the D gene is possibly TRBD1 (6 bases). Germline V lookup: CDR1 SGHAT, CDR2 FQDESV (reference sequence). V dropped 2 bases and J dropped 3 bases, with 14 bases sitting between them. The CDR3 is 15 amino acids. CDR3 loop: CASSLSWGPGYEQYF. The CDR3 DNA reads TGTGCCAGCAGCTTAAGTTGGGGGCCGGGCTACGAGCAGTACTTC. Based on the CDR3 plus reference TRBV11-1 and TRBJ2-7, the full variable domain is EAEVAQSPRYKITEKSQAVAFWCDPISGHATLYWYRQILGQGPELLVQFQDESVVDDSQLPKDRFSAERLKGVDSTLKIQPAELGDSAMYLCASSLSWGPGYEQYFGPGTRLTVT.

This clone was seen more than once but under ten times. J is TRBJ1-2 and V is TRBV27; D is possibly TRBD1 (5 bases). The CDR3 has 15 amino acids. V lost 4 bases to trimming and J lost 1 base, with 13 bases between them. Germline V gene lookup returns CDR1 MNHEY and CDR2 SMNVEV (reference sequence). The CDR3 spells CASSSGGVGNYGYTF. The CDR3 nucleotides are TGTGCCAGCAGTTCGGGAGGGGTGGGTAACTATGGCTACACCTTC.

The genes are TRBV28 and TRBJ2-7; 8 positions agree with TRBD1. Germline V lookup: CDR1 MDHEN, CDR2 SYDVKM. V lost 6 bases to trimming and J lost 2 bases; unmatched junction nucleotides: 6. The CDR3 length is 14 residues. The CDR3 DNA follows: TGTGCCAGCAGCTTCAGGGGGCTGACCTACGAGCAGTACTTC. Its translation: CASSFRGLTYEQYF.

The chain carries TRBV5-1 and TRBJ2-1, with 11 bases lining up with TRBD2. J lost 1 base, V lost 1 base, and 4 bases had no gene match. This CDR3 has 17 amino acids. The germline V gene encodes CDR1 SGHRS and CDR2 YFSETQ. DNA of the CDR3: TGCGCCAGCAGCTTGACCTTAGCGGGAGGGTCCTACAATGAGCAGTTCTTC. Protein: CASSLTLAGGSYNEQFF.

This sequence joins TRBV18 and TRBJ1-5; D is unresolved. From germline, CDR1 is KGHSH and CDR2 LQKENI. The CDR3 has 14 residues. Trimming stripped 1 base from V and 6 bases from J, with 10 bases between. CDR3 bases: TGTGCCAGCTCACCACAGGGAGGCGGTCAGCCCCAGCATTTT. Translated, it gives CASSPQGGGQPQHF.

The chain joins TRBV10-3 to TRBJ2-3, with 8 bases aligning to TRBD2. The ends lost 9 bases at V and 0 bases at J; junction bases unmatched: 11. Germline CDR1 reads ENHRY; CDR2 reads SYGVKD. The CDR3 is 16 residues long. The CDR3 region is CAISPRSSGSTDTQYF. The CDR3 DNA follows: TGTGCCATTTCGCCACGATCTAGCGGGAGCACAGATACGCAGTATTTT.